This T cell receptor beta chain emerged from a study of T cells in localized non-small cell lung cancer. Overall study findings and caveats: Adjacent lung held a median roughly 54 of the top 100 tumor clones. Uninvolved adjacent lung showed higher T cell clonality than tumor. A single tumor region was sequenced, leaving heterogeneity possible. Longer overall survival was linked to higher blood T cell density.

TCRdb keeps only in-frame clones here, not all; method: immunoSEQ multiplex PCR. The repertoire holds around 30,000 clones, around 94% seen once, with 0.73% in the top ten. Trimming took 0 bases from V and 0 from J, leaving 9 bases between them. The CDR3 sequence is 16 residues long. Germline lookup yields CDR1 SGHDN and CDR2 FVKESK. Comment on this clone: Its antigen is unidentified.

The receptor was derived from a woman aged 35 to 69 with stage I lung adenocarcinoma. The sample was peripheral blood, taken before any cancer treatment. V gene TRBV14 combines with J gene TRBJ1-3; D gene unclear. The CDR3 is CASSQDLGISGNTIYF. The CDR3 DNA is TGTGCCAGCAGCCAAGATTTGGGTATCTCTGGAAACACCATATATTTT.